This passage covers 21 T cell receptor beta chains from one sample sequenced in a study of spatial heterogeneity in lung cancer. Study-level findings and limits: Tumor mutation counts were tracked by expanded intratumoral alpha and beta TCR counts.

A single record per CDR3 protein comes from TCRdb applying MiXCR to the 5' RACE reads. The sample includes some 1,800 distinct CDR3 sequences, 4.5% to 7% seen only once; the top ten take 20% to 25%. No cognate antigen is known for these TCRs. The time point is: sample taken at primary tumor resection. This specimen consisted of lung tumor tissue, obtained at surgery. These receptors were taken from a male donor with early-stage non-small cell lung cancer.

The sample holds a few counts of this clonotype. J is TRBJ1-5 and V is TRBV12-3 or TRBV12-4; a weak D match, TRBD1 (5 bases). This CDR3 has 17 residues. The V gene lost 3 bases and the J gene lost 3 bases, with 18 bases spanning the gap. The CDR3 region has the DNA TGTGCCAGCAGTTTGTGGTCCGGGGCAGTCGACAATCAGCCCCAGCATTTT. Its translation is CASSLWSGAVDNQPQHF.

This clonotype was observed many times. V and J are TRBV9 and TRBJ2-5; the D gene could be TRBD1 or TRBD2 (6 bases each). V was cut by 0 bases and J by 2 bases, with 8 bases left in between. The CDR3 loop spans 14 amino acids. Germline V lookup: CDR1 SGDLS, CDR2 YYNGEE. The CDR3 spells CASSVEGGQETQYF. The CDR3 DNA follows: TGTGCCAGCAGCGTAGAAGGGGGGCAAGAGACCCAGTACTTC.

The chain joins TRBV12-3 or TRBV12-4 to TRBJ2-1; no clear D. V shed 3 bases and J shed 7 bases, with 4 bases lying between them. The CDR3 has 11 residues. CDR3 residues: CASSFSNEQFF. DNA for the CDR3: TGTGCCAGCAGTTTTAGTAATGAGCAGTTCTTC.

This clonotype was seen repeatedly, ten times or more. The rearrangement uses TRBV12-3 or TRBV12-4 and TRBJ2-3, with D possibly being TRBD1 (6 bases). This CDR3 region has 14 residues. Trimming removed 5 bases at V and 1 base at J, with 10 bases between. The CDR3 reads CASSLSGGTDTQYF. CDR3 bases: TGTGCCAGCAGTCTGTCAGGGGGCACAGATACGCAGTATTTT.

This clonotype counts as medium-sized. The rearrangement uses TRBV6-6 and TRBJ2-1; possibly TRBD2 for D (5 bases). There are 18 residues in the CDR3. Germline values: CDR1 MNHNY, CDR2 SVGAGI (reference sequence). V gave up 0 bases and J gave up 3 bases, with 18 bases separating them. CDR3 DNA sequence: TGTGCCAGCAGTTACTCGGGGATGGGCAGCGGAGTCTACAATGAGCAGTTCTTC. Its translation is CASSYSGMGSGVYNEQFF.

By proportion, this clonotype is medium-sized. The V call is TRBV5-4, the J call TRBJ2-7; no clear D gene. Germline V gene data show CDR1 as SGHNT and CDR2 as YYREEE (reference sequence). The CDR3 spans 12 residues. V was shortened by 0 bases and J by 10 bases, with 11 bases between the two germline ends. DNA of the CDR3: TGTGCCAGCAGCTTGGGGGGTTCTGGACAGTACTTC. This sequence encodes CASSLGGSGQYF.

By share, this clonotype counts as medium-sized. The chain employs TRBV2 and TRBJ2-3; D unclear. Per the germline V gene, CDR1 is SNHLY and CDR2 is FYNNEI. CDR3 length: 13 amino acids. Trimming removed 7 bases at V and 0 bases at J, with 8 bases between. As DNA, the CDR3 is TGTGCCAGCAAGCCAGGTAGCACAGATACGCAGTATTTT. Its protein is CASKPGSTDTQYF.

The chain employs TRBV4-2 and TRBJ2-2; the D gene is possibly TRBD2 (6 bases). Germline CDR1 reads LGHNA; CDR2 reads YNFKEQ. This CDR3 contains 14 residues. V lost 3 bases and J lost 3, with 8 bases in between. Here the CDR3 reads CASSHGEDTGELFF. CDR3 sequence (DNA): TGTGCCAGCAGCCATGGGGAGGACACCGGGGAGCTGTTTTTT.

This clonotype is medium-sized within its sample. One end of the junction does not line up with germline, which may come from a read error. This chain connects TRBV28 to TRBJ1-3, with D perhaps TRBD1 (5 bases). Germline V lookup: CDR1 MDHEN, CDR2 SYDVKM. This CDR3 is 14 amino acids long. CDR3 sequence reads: CASSSTGSENTIYF. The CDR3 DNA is TGTGCCAGCAGTTCCACAGGCTCTGAAAACACCATATATTTT.

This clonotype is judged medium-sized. The CDR3 spells CASSLTGVGRELFF. DNA of the CDR3: TGTGCCAGCAGTTTGACAGGGGTAGGCAGGGAGCTGTTTTTT. This chain connects TRBV12-3 or TRBV12-4 to TRBJ2-2, with 8 bases aligning to TRBD1. With V trimmed by 3 bases and J by 9 bases, 6 bases remained unmatched. This CDR3 has 14 amino acids.

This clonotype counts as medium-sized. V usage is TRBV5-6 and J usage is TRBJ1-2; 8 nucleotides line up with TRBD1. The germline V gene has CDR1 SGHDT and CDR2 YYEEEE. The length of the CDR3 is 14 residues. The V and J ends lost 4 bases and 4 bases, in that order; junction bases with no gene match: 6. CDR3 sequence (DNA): TGTGCCAGCAGCGGGTGGGACAGGAGCTATGGCTACACCTTC. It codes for CASSGWDRSYGYTF.

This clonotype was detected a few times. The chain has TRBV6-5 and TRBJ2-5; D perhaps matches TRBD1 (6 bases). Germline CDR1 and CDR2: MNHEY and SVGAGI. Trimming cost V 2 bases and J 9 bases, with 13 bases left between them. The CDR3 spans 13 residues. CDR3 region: CASSYETGSAQYF. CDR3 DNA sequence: TGTGCCAGCAGTTACGAGACAGGTTCGGCCCAGTACTTC.

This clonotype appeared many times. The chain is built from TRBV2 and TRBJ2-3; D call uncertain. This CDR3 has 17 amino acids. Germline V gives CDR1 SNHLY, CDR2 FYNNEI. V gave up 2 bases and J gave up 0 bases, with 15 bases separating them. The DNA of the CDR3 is TGTGCCAGCAGTGAAACGCGTTGGGGTGCTAGCACAGATACGCAGTATTTT. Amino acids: CASSETRWGASTDTQYF.

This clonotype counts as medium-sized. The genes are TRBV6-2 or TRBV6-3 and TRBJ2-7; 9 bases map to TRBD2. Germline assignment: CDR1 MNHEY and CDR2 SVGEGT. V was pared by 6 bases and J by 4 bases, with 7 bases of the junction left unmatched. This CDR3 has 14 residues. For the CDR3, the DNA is TGTGCCAGCAGGCGAGCGGGGGGCCTGTACGAGCAGTACTTC. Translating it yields CASRRAGGLYEQYF.

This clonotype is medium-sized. The CDR3: CSASSPDLGNSPLHF. The CDR3 region has the DNA TGCAGTGCTAGTAGCCCTGACCTGGGGAATTCACCCCTCCACTTT. This sequence joins TRBV20-1 and TRBJ1-6; D gene ambiguous. Trimming removed 3 bases at V and 7 bases at J, with 16 bases between. The CDR3 is 15 residues long. Germline CDR1 is DFQATT and CDR2 is SNEGSKA (reference sequence).

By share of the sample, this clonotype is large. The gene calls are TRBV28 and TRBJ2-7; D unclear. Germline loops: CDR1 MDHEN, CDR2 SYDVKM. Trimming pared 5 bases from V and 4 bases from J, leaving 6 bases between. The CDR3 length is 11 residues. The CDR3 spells CASSPEYEQYF. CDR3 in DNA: TGTGCCAGCAGTCCTGAGTACGAGCAGTACTTC.

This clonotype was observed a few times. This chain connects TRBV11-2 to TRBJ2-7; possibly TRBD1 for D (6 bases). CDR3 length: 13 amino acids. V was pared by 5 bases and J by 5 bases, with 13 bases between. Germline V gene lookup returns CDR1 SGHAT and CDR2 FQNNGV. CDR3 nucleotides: TGTGCCAGCAGCACAGGGTGGATCGACGAGCAGTACTTC. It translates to CASSTGWIDEQYF.

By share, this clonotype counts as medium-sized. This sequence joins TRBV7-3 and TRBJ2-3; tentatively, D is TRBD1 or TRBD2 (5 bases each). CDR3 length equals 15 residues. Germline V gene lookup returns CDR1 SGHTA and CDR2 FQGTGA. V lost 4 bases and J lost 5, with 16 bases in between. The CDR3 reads CASSSTGARKDTQYF. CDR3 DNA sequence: TGTGCCAGCAGCTCCACCGGGGCAAGGAAAGATACGCAGTATTTT. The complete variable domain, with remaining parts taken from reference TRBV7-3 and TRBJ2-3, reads GAGVSQTPSNKVTEKGKYVELRCDPISGHTALYWYRQSLGQGPEFLIYFQGTGAADDSGLPNDRFFAVRPEGSVSTLKIQRTERGDSAVYLCASSSTGARKDTQYFGPGTRLTVL.

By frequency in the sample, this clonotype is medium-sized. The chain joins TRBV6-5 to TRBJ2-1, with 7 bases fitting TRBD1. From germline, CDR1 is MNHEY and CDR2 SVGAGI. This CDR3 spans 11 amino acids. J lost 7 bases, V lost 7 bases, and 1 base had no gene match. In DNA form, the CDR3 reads TGTGCCAGCACACAGGGGAATGAGCAGTTCTTC. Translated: CASTQGNEQFF.

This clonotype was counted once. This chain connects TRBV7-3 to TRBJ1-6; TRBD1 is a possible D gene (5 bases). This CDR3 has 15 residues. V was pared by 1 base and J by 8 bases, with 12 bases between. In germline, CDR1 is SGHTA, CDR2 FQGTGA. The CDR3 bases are TGTGCCAGCAGCTTAAATCCGTTACAGGATTCACCCCTCCACTTT. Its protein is CASSLNPLQDSPLHF.

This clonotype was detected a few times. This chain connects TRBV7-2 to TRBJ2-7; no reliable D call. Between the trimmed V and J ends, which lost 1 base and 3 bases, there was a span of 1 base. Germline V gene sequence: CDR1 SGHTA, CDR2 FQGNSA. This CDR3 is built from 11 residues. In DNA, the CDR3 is TGTGCCAGCAGCTTAGACTACGAGCAGTACTTC. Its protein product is CASSLDYEQYF.